These T cell receptor beta chains were read from a single sample in a study of shared clonotypes between healthy human individuals. Here immunoSEQ multiplex PCR was the method, and the copy in TCRdb shows in-frame clones only, minus some. The sample records 2 million to 2.5 million clones, approximately 96% being singletons. The sample taken for sequencing was naive CD4+ T cells sorted from blood. These TCRs come from a man aged 18 to 30 in good health. CDR3s leave out the opening cysteine and the closing phenylalanine or tryptophan. Fields, in order: V gene, CDR3 length, CDR3 protein.

v_gene: TRBV6-5
len: 11
CDR3aa: ASSQDRVVEAF

v_gene: TRBV7-9
len: 13
CDR3aa: ASSLAKGPSGEQY

v_gene: TRBV5-1
len: 14
CDR3aa: ASSSGRTPTTGELF

v_gene: TRBV5-8
len: 12
CDR3aa: ASSGGQRNTEAF

v_gene: TRBV6-5
len: 13
CDR3aa: ASRLIAGSYNEQF

v_gene: TRBV6-1
len: 14
CDR3aa: ASSEGTGFGNQPQH

v_gene: TRBV9
len: 19
CDR3aa: ASSPWGLAGPEYESYNEQF

v_gene: TRBV27
len: 12
CDR3aa: ASSLRLAAYEQY

v_gene: TRBV7-2
len: 11
CDR3aa: AGSGGNTGELF

v_gene: TRBV30
len: 11
CDR3aa: AWRGTGLYEQY

v_gene: TRBV18
len: 11
CDR3aa: ASSPASIDEQF

v_gene: TRBV1
len: 14
CDR3aa: TSSQWAGTAGNTIY

v_gene: TRBV28
len: 12
CDR3aa: ASSPSGLYNEQF